This TCR beta chain was sequenced in a study of T cells in Graves' hyperthyroidism and ophthalmopathy. The wider study: Blood from the periphery was taken at initial diagnosis, before any treatment.

Only a few counts were recorded for this clonotype. Antigen specificity is unknown. Whole-study results and caveats: The model made its ophthalmopathy prediction, and onset followed a median around six months later.

RNA transcripts were the template for amplifying TCR beta CDR3 regions. Researchers ran a first-round RT-PCR on the TCR CDR3 using the HTBI primer set. Each CDR3 protein is one row after TCRdb ran MiXCR on the multiplex PCR reads. The sample lists about 530,000 distinct CDR3 sequences, about 15% occurring once. The source material was blood. The TCR originated in a young woman with Graves' ophthalmopathy.

CDR3 nucleotide sequence: TGTGCCAGCAGCCTAGCGGGAGTGGGAGAGCAGTACTTC. Translating it yields CASSLAGVGEQYF. The rearrangement joins TRBV11-3 to TRBJ2-7; TRBD2 aligns across 10 bases. The CDR3 length is 13 residues. V lost 5 bases to trimming and J lost 7 bases; unmatched junction nucleotides: 5. Per germline, CDR1 SGHNT and CDR2 YENEEA. Looking up the rest from reference TRBV11-3 and TRBJ2-7 gives the full variable domain: EAGVVQSPRYKIIEKKQPVAFWCNPISGHNTLYWYLQNLGQGPELLIRYENEEAVDDSQLPKDRFSAERLKGVDSTLKIQPAELGDSAVYLCASSLAGVGEQYFGPGTRLTVT.